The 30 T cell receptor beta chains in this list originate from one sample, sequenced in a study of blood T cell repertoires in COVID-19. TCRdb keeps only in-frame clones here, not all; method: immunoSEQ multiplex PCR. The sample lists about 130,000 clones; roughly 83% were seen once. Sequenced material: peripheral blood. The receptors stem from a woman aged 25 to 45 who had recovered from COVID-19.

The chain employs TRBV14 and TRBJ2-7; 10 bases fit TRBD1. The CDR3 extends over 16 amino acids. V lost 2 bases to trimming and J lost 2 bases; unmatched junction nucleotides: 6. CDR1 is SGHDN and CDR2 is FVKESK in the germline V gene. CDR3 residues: CASSQKYGTGAYEQYF. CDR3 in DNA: TGTGCCAGCAGCCAAAAGTACGGGACAGGGGCCTACGAGCAGTACTTC.

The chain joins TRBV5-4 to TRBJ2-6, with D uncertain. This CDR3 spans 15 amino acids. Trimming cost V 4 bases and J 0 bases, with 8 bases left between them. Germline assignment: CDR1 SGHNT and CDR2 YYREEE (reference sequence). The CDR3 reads CASSPDSSGANVLTF. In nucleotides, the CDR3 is TGTGCCAGCAGCCCAGACTCCTCTGGGGCCAACGTCCTGACTTTC.

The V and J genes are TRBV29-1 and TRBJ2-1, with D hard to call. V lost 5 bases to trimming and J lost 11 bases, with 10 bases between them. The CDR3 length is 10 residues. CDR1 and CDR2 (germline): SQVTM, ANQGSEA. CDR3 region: CSVTDWKQFF. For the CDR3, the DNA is TGCAGCGTTACCGACTGGAAGCAGTTCTTC.

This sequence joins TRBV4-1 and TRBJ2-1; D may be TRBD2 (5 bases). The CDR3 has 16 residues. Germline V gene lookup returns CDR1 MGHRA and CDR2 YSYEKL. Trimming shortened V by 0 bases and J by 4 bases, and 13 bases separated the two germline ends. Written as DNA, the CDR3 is TGCGCCAGCAGCCAAGATCCCCGGACTGAGTACAATGAGCAGTTCTTC. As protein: CASSQDPRTEYNEQFF.

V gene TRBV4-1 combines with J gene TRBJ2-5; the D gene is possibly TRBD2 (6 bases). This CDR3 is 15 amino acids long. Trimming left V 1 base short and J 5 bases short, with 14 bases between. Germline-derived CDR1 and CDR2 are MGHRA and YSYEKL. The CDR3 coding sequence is TGCGCCAGCAGCCAAGGGAACAGGCGGGATGAGACCCAGTACTTC. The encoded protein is CASSQGNRRDETQYF.

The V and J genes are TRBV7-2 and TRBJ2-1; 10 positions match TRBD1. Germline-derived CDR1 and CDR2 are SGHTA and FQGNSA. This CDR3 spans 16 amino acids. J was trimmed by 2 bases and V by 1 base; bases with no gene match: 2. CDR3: CASSLEGTGAYNEQFF. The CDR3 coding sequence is TGTGCCAGCAGCTTAGAAGGGACAGGGGCCTACAATGAGCAGTTCTTC.

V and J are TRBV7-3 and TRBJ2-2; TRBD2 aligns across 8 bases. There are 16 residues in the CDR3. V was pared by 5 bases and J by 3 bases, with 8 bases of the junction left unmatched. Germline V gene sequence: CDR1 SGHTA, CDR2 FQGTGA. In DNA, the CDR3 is TGTGCCAGCAGCCCCGGGGGGGCGTCCTACACCGGGGAGCTGTTTTTT. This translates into CASSPGGASYTGELFF. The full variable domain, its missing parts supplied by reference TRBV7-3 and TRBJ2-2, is GAGVSQTPSNKVTEKGKYVELRCDPISGHTALYWYRQSLGQGPEFLIYFQGTGAADDSGLPNDRFFAVRPEGSVSTLKIQRTERGDSAVYLCASSPGGASYTGELFFGEGSRLTVL.

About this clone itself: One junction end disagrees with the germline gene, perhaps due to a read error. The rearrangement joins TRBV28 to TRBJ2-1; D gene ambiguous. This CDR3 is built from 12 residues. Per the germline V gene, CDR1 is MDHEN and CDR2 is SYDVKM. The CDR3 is CASMSSHNEQFF. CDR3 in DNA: TGTGCCAGCATGAGCTCCCACAATGAGCAGTTCTTC.

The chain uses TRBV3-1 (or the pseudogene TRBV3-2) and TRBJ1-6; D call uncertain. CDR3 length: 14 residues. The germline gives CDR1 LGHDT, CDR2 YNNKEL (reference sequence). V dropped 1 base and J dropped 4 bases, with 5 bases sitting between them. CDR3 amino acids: CASSQGLYNSPLHF. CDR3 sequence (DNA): TGTGCCAGCAGCCAAGGGCTGTATAATTCACCCCTCCACTTT.

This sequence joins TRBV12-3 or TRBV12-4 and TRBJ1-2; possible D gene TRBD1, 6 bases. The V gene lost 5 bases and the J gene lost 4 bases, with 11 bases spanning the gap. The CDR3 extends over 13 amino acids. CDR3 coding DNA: TGTGCCAGCAGTCTCGACAGGCTCTATGGCTACACCTTC. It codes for CASSLDRLYGYTF.

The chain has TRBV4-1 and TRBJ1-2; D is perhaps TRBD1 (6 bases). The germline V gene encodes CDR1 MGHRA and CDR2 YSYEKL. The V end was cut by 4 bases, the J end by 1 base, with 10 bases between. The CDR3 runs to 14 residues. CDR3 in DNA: TGCGCCAGCAGCCCTCAGGACAGTAACTATGGCTACACCTTC. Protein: CASSPQDSNYGYTF.

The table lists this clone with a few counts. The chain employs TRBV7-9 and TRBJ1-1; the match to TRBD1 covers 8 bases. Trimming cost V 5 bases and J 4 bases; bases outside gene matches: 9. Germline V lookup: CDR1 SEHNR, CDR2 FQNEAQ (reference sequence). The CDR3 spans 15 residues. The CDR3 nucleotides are TGTGCCAGCAGCACAGACAGGGGATCGGGCACTGAAGCTTTCTTT. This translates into CASSTDRGSGTEAFF.

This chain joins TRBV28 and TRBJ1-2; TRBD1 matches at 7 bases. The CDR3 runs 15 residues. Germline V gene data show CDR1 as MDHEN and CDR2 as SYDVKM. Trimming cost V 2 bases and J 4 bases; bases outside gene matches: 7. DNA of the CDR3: TGTGCCAGCAGTTTACTTGGCGACAGGGCCTATGGCTACACCTTC. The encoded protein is CASSLLGDRAYGYTF.

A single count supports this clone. In nucleotides, the CDR3 is TGTGCCAGCAGTTTAGGGACACGGGTAGAAGCTTTCTTT. It translates to CASSLGTRVEAFF. The chain employs TRBV27 and TRBJ1-1, with D possibly TRBD1 on 6 matching bases. The V gene lost 2 bases and the J gene lost 8 bases, with 12 bases spanning the gap. CDR1 MNHEY and CDR2 SMNVEV come from the germline V gene (reference sequence). This CDR3 is built from 13 residues.

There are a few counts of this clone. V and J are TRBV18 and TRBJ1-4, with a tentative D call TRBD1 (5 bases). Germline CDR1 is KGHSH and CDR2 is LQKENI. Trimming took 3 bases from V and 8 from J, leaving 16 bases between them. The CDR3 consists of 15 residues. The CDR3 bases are TGTGCCAGCTCACCTAACCGGGGGAGTGGCGAAAAACTGTTTTTT. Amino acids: CASSPNRGSGEKLFF.

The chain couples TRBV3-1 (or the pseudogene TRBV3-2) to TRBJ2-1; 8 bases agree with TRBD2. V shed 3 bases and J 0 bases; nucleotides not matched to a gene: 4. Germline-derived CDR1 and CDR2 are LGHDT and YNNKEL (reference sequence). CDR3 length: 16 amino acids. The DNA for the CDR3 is TGTGCCAGCAGCCACCACAGCGGGAGCTCCTACAATGAGCAGTTCTTC. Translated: CASSHHSGSSYNEQFF.

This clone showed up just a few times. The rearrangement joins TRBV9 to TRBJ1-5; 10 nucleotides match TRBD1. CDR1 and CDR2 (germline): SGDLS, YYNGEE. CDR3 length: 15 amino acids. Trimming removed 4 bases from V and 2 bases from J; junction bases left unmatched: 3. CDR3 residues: CASSLGTGGNQPQHF. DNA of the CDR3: TGTGCCAGCAGCCTCGGGACAGGGGGCAATCAGCCCCAGCATTTT. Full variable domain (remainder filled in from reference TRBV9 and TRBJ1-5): DSGVTQTPKHLITATGQRVTLRCSPRSGDLSVYWYQQSLDQGLQFLIQYYNGEERAKGNILERFSAQQFPDLHSELNLSSLELGDSALYFCASSLGTGGNQPQHFGDGTRLSIL.

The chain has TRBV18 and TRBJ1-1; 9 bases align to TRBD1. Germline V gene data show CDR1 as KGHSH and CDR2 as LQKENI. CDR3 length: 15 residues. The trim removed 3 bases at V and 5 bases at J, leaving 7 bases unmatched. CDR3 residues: CASSPRTGAETEAFF. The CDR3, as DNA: TGTGCCAGCTCACCTCGGACAGGGGCAGAAACTGAAGCTTTCTTT.

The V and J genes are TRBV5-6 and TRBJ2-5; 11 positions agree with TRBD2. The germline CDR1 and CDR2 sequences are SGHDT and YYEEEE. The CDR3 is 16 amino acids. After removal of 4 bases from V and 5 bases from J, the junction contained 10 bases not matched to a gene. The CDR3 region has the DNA TGTGCCAGCAGCCGACTTAGCGGGGGGGCCATGGAGACCCAGTACTTC. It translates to CASSRLSGGAMETQYF.

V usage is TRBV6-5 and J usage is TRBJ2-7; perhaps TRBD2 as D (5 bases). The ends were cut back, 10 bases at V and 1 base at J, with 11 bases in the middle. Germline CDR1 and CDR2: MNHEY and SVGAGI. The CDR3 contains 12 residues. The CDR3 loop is CATEGSSYEQYF. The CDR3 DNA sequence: TGTGCCACCGAGGGCAGTTCCTACGAGCAGTACTTC.

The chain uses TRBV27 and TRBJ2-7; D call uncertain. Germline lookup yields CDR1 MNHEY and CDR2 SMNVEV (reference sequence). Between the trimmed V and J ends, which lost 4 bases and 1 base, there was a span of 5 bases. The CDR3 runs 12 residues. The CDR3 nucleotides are TGTGCCAGCAGTTCCGGTTCCTACGAGCAGTACTTC. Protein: CASSSGSYEQYF.

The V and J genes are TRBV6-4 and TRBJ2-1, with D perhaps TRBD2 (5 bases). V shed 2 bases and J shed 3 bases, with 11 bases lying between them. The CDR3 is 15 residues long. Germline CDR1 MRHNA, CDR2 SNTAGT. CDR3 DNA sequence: TGTGCCAGCAGTGACGGACTGTCGGACTACAATGAGCAGTTCTTC. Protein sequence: CASSDGLSDYNEQFF.

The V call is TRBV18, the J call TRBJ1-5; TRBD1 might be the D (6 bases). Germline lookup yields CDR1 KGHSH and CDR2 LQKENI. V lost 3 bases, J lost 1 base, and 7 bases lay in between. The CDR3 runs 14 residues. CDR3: CASSPQGSNQPQHF. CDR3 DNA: TGTGCCAGCTCACCTCAGGGGAGCAATCAGCCCCAGCATTTT.

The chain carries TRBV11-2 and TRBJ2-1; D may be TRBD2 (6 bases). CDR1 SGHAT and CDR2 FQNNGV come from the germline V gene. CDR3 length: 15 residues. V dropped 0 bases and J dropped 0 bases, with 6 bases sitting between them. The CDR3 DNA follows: TGTGCCAGCAGCTTAGAGGGGGGCTCCTACAATGAGCAGTTCTTC. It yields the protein CASSLEGGSYNEQFF.

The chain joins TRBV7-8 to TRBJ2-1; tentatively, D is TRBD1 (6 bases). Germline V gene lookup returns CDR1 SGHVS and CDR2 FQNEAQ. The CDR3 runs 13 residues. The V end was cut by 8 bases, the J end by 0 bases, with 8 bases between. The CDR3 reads CASRQASYNEQFF. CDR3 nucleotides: TGTGCCAGCCGACAGGCCTCCTACAATGAGCAGTTCTTC.

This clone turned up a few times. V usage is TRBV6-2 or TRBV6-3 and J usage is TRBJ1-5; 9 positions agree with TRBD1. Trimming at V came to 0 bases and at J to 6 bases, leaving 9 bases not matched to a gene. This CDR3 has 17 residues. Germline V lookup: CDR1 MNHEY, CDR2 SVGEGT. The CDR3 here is CASSYSTDRGAFQPQHF. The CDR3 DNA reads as TGTGCCAGCAGTTACTCGACTGACAGGGGGGCTTTTCAGCCCCAGCATTTT.

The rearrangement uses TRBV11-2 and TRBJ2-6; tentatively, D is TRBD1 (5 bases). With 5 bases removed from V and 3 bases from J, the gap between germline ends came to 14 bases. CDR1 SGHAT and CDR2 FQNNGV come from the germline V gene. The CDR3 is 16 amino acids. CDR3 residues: CASSQTAGIGANVLTF. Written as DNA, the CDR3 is TGTGCCAGCAGCCAAACGGCAGGGATTGGGGCCAACGTCCTGACTTTC.

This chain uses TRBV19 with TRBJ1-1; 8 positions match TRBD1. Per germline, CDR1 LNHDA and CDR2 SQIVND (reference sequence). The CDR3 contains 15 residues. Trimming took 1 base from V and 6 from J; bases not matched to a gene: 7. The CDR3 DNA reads TGTGCCAGTAGTATAGTTGCAGGGGGCGCGTCTGAAGCTTTCTTT. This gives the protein CASSIVAGGASEAFF. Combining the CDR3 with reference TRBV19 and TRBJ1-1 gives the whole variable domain DGGITQSPKYLFRKEGQNVTLSCEQNLNHDAMYWYRQDPGQGLRLIYYSQIVNDFQKGDIAEGYSVSREKKESFPLTVTSAQKNPTAFYLCASSIVAGGASEAFFGQGTRLTVV.

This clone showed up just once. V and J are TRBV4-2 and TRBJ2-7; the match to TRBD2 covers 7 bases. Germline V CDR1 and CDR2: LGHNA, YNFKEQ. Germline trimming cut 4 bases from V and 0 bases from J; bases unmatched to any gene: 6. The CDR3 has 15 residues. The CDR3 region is CASSLGGGSSYEQYF. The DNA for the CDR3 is TGTGCCAGCAGCCTGGGCGGGGGTAGCTCCTACGAGCAGTACTTC.

The CDR3 loop reads CASSSQGARVSPLHF. Written as DNA, the CDR3 is TGTGCCAGCAGCTCTCAGGGGGCGCGGGTTTCACCCCTCCACTTT. This chain connects TRBV7-8 to TRBJ1-6; 8 bases align to TRBD1. This CDR3 contains 15 residues. Germline V gene lookup returns CDR1 SGHVS and CDR2 FQNEAQ. The trim removed 4 bases at V and 9 bases at J, leaving 8 bases unmatched.